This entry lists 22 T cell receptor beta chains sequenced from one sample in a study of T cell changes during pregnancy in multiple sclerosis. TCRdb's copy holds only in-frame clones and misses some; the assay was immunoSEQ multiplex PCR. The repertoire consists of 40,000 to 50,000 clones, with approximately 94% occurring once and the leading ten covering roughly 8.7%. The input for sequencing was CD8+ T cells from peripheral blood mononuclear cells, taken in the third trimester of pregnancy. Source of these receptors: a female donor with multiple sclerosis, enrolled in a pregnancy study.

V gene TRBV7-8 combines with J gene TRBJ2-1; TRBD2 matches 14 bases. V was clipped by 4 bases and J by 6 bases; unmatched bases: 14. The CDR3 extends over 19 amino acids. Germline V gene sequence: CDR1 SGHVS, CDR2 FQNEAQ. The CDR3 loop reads CASSSQTSGRARVGNEQFF. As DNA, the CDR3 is TGTGCCAGCAGCTCCCAGACTAGCGGGAGGGCCAGGGTTGGCAATGAGCAGTTCTTC.

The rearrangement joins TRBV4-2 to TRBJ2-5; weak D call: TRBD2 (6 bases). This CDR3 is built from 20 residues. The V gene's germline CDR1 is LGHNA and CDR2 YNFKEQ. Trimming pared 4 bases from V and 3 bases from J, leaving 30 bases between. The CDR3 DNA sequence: TGTGCCAGCAGCCTATGGCTACCGATCAGTGGGGTTGCGGGGAAAGAGACCCAGTACTTC. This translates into CASSLWLPISGVAGKETQYF.

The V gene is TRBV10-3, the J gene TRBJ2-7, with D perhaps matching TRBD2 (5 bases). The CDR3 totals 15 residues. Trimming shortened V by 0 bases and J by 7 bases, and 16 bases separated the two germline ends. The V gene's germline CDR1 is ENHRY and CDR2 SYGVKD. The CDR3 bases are TGTGCCATCAGTGAGTCATTTTTGGGAGCTGCGGAGCAGTACTTC. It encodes CAISESFLGAAEQYF.

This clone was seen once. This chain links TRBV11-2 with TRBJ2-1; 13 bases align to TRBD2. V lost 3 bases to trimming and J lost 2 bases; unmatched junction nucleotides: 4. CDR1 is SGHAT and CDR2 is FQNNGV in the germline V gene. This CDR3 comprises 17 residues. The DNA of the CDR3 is TGTGCCAGCAGCTTTACTAGCGGGAGGGCCGCCTACAATGAGCAGTTCTTC. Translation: CASSFTSGRAAYNEQFF. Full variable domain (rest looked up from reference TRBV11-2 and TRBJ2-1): EAGVAQSPRYKIIEKRQSVAFWCNPISGHATLYWYQQILGQGPKLLIQFQNNGVVDDSQLPKDRFSAERLKGVDSTLKIQPAKLEDSAVYLCASSFTSGRAAYNEQFFGPGTRLTVL.

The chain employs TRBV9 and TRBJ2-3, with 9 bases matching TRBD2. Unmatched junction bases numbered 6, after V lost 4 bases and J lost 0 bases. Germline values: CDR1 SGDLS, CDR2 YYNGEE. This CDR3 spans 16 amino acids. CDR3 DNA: TGTGCCAGCAGCTCGGCTAGCGGGGTTAGCACAGATACGCAGTATTTT. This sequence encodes CASSSASGVSTDTQYF.

CDR3 DNA: TGTGCCAGCAGCTTAGCGTCAGGGCCAGATACGCAGTATTTT. Translation: CASSLASGPDTQYF. V usage is TRBV7-6 and J usage is TRBJ2-3; D may be TRBD1 (5 bases). Per germline, CDR1 SGHVS and CDR2 FNYEAQ. The ends were cut back, 0 bases at V and 4 bases at J, with 8 bases in the middle. This CDR3 contains 14 residues.

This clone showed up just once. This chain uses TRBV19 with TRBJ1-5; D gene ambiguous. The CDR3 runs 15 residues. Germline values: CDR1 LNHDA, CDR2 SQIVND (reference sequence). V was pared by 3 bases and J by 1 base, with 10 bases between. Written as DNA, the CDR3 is TGTGCCAGTAGTATTACAAGTAGCAGCAATCAGCCCCAGCATTTT. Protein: CASSITSSSNQPQHF.

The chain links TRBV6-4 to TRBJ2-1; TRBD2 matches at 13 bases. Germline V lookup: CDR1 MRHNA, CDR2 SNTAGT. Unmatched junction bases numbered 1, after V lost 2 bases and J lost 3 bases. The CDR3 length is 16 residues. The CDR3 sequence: CASSDGLAGDYNEQFF. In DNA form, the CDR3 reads TGTGCCAGCAGTGACGGACTAGCGGGGGACTACAATGAGCAGTTCTTC.

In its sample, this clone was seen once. The CDR3 DNA reads TGTGCCAGCAGTGACGGGAGTGGACACTATGGCTACACCTTC. It codes for CASSDGSGHYGYTF. The rearrangement uses TRBV25-1 and TRBJ1-2; D not certain. CDR3 length equals 14 residues. In germline, CDR1 is MGHDK, CDR2 SYGVNS. V gave up 3 bases and J gave up 3 bases, with 11 bases separating them.

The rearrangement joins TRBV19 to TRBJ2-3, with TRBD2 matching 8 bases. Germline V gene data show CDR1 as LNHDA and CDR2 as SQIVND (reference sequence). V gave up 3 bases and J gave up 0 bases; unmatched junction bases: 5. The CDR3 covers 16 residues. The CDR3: CASSIGTRGSTDTQYF. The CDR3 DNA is TGTGCCAGTAGTATCGGGACTAGGGGGAGCACAGATACGCAGTATTTT. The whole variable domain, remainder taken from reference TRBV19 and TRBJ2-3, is DGGITQSPKYLFRKEGQNVTLSCEQNLNHDAMYWYRQDPGQGLRLIYYSQIVNDFQKGDIAEGYSVSREKKESFPLTVTSAQKNPTAFYLCASSIGTRGSTDTQYFGPGTRLTVL.

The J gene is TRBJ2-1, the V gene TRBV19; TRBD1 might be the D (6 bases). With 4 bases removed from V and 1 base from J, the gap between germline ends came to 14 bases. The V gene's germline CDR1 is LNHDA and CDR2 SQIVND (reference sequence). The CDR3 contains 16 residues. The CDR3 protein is CASSNATGMSYNEQFF. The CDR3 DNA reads TGTGCCAGTAGTAACGCTACAGGGATGTCCTACAATGAGCAGTTCTTC.

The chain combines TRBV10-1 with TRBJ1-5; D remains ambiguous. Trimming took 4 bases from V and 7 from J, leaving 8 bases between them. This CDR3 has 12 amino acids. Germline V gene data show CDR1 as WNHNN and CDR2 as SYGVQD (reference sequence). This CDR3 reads CASSAPGQPQHF. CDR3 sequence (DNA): TGCGCCAGCAGTGCTCCGGGGCAGCCCCAGCATTTT.

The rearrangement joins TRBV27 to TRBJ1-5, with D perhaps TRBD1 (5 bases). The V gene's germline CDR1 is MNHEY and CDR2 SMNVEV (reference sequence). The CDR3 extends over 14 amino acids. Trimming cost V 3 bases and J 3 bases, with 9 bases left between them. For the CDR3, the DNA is TGTGCCAGCAGTTTTTTAGGGGTCAATCAGCCCCAGCATTTT. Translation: CASSFLGVNQPQHF.

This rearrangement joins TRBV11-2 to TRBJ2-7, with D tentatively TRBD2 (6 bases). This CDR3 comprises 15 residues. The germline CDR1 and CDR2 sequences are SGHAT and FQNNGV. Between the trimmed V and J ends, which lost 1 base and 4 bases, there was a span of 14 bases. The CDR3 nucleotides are TGTGCCAGCAGCTTAGGAACCGGGACTCAATACGAGCAGTACTTC. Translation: CASSLGTGTQYEQYF.

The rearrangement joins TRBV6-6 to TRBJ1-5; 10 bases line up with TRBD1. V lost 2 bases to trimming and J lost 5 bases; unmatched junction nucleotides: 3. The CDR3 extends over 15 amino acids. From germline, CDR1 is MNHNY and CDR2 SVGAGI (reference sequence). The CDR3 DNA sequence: TGTGCCAGCAGTTACGACAGGGGGCTTGATCAGCCCCAGCATTTT. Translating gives CASSYDRGLDQPQHF.

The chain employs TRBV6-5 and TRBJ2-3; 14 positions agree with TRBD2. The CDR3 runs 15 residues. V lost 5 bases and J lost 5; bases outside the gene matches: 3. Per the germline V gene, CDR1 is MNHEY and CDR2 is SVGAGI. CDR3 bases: TGTGCCAGCAGTCTGGGGACTAGCGGGGGAGATACGCAGTATTTT. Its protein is CASSLGTSGGDTQYF.

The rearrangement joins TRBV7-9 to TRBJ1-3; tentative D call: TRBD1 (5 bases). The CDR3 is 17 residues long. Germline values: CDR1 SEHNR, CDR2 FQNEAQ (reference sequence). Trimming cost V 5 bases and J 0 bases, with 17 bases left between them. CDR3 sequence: CASSPPWTQRSGNTIYF. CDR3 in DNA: TGTGCCAGCAGCCCGCCGTGGACACAGCGCTCTGGAAACACCATATATTTT.

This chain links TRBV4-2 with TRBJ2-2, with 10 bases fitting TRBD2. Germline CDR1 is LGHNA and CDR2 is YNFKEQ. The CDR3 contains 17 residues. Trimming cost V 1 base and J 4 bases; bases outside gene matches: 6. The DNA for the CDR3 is TGTGCCAGCAGCCAAGCTGGACTAGCGGACTTCACCGGGGAGCTGTTTTTT. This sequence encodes CASSQAGLADFTGELFF.

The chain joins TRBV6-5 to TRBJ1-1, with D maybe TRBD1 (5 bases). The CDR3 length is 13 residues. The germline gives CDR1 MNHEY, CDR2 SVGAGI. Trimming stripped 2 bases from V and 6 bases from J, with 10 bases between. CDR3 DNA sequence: TGTGCCAGCAGTTACGGGCAGGGATCTGAAGCTTTCTTT. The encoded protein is CASSYGQGSEAFF.

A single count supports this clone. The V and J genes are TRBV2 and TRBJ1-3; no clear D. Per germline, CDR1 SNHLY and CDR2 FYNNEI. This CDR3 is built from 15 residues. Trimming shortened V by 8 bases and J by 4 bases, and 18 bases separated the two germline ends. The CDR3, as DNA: TGTGCCAGCCTGCCAAACCGGTCAGGAGGAAACACCATATATTTT. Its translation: CASLPNRSGGNTIYF.

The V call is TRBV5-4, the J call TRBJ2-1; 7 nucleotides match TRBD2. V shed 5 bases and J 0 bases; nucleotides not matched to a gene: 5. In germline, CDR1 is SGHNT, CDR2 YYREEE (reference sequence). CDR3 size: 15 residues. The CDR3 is CASRPTSDSYNEQFF. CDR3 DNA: TGTGCCAGCAGACCCACTAGCGACTCCTACAATGAGCAGTTCTTC.

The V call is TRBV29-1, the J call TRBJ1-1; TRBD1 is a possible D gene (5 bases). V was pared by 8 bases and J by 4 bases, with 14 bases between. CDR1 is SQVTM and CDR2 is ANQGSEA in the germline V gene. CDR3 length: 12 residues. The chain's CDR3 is CSTLWGGTEAFF. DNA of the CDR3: TGCAGCACCCTGTGGGGGGGCACTGAAGCTTTCTTT. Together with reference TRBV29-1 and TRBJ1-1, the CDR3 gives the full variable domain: SAVISQKPSRDICQRGTSLTIQCQVDSQVTMMFWYRQQPGQSLTLIATANQGSEATYESGFVIDKFPISRPNLTFSTLTVSNMSPEDSSIYLCSTLWGGTEAFFGQGTRLTVV.